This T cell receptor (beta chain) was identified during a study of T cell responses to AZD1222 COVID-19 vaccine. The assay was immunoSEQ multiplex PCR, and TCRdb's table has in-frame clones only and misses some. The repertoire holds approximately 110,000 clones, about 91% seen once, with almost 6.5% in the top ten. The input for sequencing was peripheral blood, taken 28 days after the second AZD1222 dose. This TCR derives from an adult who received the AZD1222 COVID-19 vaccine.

The CDR3 here is CASSPQDSLNTGELFF. The CDR3 DNA reads as TGTGCCAGCTCACCACAGGACAGTTTGAACACCGGGGAGCTGTTTTTT. The chain is built from TRBV18 and TRBJ2-2; TRBD1 is a possible D gene (6 bases). Germline loops: CDR1 KGHSH, CDR2 LQKENI. Trimming removed 1 base at V and 1 base at J, with 10 bases between. CDR3 length equals 16 residues.